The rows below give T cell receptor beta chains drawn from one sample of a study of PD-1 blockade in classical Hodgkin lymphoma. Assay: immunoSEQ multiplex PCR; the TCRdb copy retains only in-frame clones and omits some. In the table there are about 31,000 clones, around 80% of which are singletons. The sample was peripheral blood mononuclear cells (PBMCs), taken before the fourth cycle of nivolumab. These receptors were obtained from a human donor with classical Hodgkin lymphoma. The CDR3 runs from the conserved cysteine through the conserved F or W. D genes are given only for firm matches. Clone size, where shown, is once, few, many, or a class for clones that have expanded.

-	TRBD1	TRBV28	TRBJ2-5	TGTGCCAGCAGCGGGAACCTCGGACAGGGTGAGGAGACCCAGTACTTC	CASSGNLGQGEETQYF
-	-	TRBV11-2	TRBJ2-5	TGTGCCAGCAGCTTAGATCCTAGTAGGAAGGAGACCCAGTACTTC	CASSLDPSRKETQYF
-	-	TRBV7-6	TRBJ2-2	TGTGCCAGCAGCCCCGGGACCGCCGGGGAGCTGTTTTTT	CASSPGTAGELFF
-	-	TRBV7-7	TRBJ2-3	TGTGCCAGCAGCTTAGGAACTAGCACAGATACGCAGTATTTT	CASSLGTSTDTQYF
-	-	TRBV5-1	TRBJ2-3	TGCGCCAGCAGCTTGTACCGGAACACAGATACGCAGTATTTT	CASSLYRNTDTQYF
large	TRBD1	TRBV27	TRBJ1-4	TGTGCCAGCAGCCCCGGACAGGGAAGGTCTAATGAAAAACTGTTTTTT	CASSPGQGRSNEKLFF
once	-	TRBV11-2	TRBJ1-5	TGTGCCAGCAGCTTAGATCCGCGAAGAGCCCAGCATTTT	CASSLDPRRAQHF
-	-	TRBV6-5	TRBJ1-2	TGTGCCAGCAGAACCCGGGGCCGGATCTATGGCTACACCTTC	CASRTRGRIYGYTF
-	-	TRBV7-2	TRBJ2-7	TGTGCCAGCAGCCTGGACAGACTCTACGAGCAGTACTTC	CASSLDRLYEQYF
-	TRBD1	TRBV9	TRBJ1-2	TGTGCCAGCAGCGTGGGGATGGGTGGACAGGGGAGTCGGGGCTACACCTTC	CASSVGMGGQGSRGYTF